Presented here are 13 T cell receptor beta chains from one specimen sequenced in a study of neoadjuvant anti-PD-1 for oral cavity cancer. The repertoire was sequenced with immunoSEQ multiplex PCR; TCRdb's copy has only in-frame clones and lacks some. Of tens of thousands of clones in the sample, 27% are singletons; the top ten hold approximately 16%. Time point in this sample: after neoadjuvant nivolumab, at surgical resection. Sequencing used tumor tissue, obtained after nivolumab (anti-PD-1) treatment. The source of these receptors is a person between 40 and 85 years old with oral cavity squamous cell carcinoma.

The DNA of the CDR3 is TGTGCCAGCAGCTTAGAGTTTAACACTGAAGCTTTCTTT. The encoded protein is CASSLEFNTEAFF. The chain is built from TRBV7-9 and TRBJ1-1; no definite D call. CDR1 and CDR2 from the germline V gene are SEHNR and FQNEAQ (reference sequence). With 1 base removed from V and 2 bases from J, the gap between germline ends came to 5 bases. The CDR3 runs 13 residues.

The chain combines TRBV6-1 with TRBJ2-7; D gene unclear. The germline V gene encodes CDR1 MNHNS and CDR2 SASEGT. V gave up 4 bases and J gave up 11 bases, with 21 bases separating them. The CDR3 is made up of 14 amino acids. The CDR3 region has the DNA TGTGCCAGCAGTGGATTCGAGGCCCCTCTAGGGAAGTACTTC. This codes for CASSGFEAPLGKYF.

This clone has only a few counts. The chain uses TRBV7-3 and TRBJ1-1; 8 nucleotides line up with TRBD1. J lost 5 bases, V lost 6 bases, and 8 bases had no gene match. CDR3 length: 14 amino acids. CDR1 and CDR2 (germline): SGHTA, FQGTGA. This CDR3 reads CASSRGQGRTEAFF. The DNA for the CDR3 is TGTGCCAGCAGTAGAGGACAGGGTCGTACTGAAGCTTTCTTT. Combining the CDR3 with reference TRBV7-3 and TRBJ1-1 gives the whole variable domain GAGVSQTPSNKVTEKGKYVELRCDPISGHTALYWYRQSLGQGPEFLIYFQGTGAADDSGLPNDRFFAVRPEGSVSTLKIQRTERGDSAVYLCASSRGQGRTEAFFGQGTRLTVV.

This clone appeared a few times. The chain recombines TRBV7-2 with TRBJ2-1, with 8 bases aligning to TRBD1. Germline V gene lookup returns CDR1 SGHTA and CDR2 FQGNSA. V was pared by 3 bases and J by 7 bases, with 5 bases of the junction left unmatched. The CDR3 is made up of 14 amino acids. CDR3 sequence reads: CASSFGTGYNEQFF. The CDR3, as DNA: TGTGCCAGCAGCTTCGGGACAGGTTATAATGAGCAGTTCTTC.

This clone is medium-sized. J is TRBJ2-7 and V is TRBV28; no firm D call. CDR3 length: 13 amino acids. Trimming took off 7 bases at V and 4 bases at J, with 14 bases between the two ends. Germline values: CDR1 MDHEN, CDR2 SYDVKM. CDR3 residues: CASNPQQMYEQYF. CDR3 in DNA: TGTGCCAGCAACCCTCAGCAGATGTACGAGCAGTACTTC.

The J gene is TRBJ1-5, the V gene TRBV6-5, with D perhaps matching TRBD1 (6 bases). Germline CDR1 MNHEY, CDR2 SVGAGI. V gave up 0 bases and J gave up 2 bases, with 8 bases separating them. The CDR3 loop spans 15 amino acids. DNA for the CDR3: TGTGCCAGCAGTTACTCACACAGGGGCAATCAGCCCCAGCATTTT. Its translation: CASSYSHRGNQPQHF.

The genes are TRBV6-5 and TRBJ2-1; tentative D call: TRBD2 (6 bases). V was clipped by 2 bases and J by 3 bases, with 11 bases between them. Germline assignment: CDR1 MNHEY and CDR2 SVGAGI. This CDR3 has 15 residues. Here the CDR3 reads CASSYVRGIYNEQFF. The CDR3 DNA is TGTGCCAGCAGTTACGTCCGCGGGATCTACAATGAGCAGTTCTTC.

The genes are TRBV6-1 and TRBJ1-2; weak D call: TRBD1 (5 bases). Germline V lookup: CDR1 MNHNS, CDR2 SASEGT. Trimming shortened V by 4 bases and J by 1 base, and 13 bases separated the two germline ends. This CDR3 is 15 amino acids long. The CDR3, as DNA: TGTGCCAGCAGTGGTTTGGAGGGGAATAACTATGGCTACACCTTC. Translated, it gives CASSGLEGNNYGYTF.

The chain joins TRBV5-1 to TRBJ2-4; no clear D. The CDR3 length is 15 residues. Germline CDR1 is SGHRS and CDR2 is YFSETQ. Trimming took 0 bases from V and 0 from J, leaving 7 bases between them. This chain's CDR3 is CASSLVGPAKNIQYF. The CDR3 region has the DNA TGCGCCAGCAGCTTGGTTGGGCCAGCCAAAAACATTCAGTACTTC.

V and J are TRBV28 and TRBJ2-7; TRBD2 might be the D (6 bases). The CDR3 runs 15 residues. V was shortened by 8 bases and J by 2 bases, with 19 bases between the two germline ends. Per germline, CDR1 MDHEN and CDR2 SYDVKM. The CDR3 reads CASETRTTSPYEQYF. CDR3 coding DNA: TGTGCCAGCGAAACCCGGACTACCAGTCCCTACGAGCAGTACTTC.

The chain recombines TRBV6-1 with TRBJ2-1, with D perhaps matching TRBD2 (5 bases). Germline CDR1 MNHNS, CDR2 SASEGT. With 2 bases removed from V and 4 bases from J, the gap between germline ends came to 15 bases. The CDR3 is 16 amino acids. CDR3 loop: CASSETGGSGYNEQFF. For the CDR3, the DNA is TGTGCCAGCAGTGAAACGGGTGGGAGCGGTTACAATGAGCAGTTCTTC.

A few counts support this clone. The V and J genes are TRBV2 and TRBJ1-1; D is uncertain. The CDR3 spans 15 residues. Germline lookup yields CDR1 SNHLY and CDR2 FYNNEI. The ends were cut back, 5 bases at V and 1 base at J, with 14 bases in the middle. The CDR3 nucleotides read TGTGCCAGCAGTCCCCGGCCTAGACGGAACACTGAAGCTTTCTTT. It codes for CASSPRPRRNTEAFF.

The chain is built from TRBV5-6 and TRBJ1-2, with D uncertain. Germline lookup yields CDR1 SGHDT and CDR2 YYEEEE. V was clipped by 3 bases and J by 4 bases, with 16 bases between them. The CDR3 is 15 amino acids. CDR3: CASSSTHSPSYGYTF. As DNA, the CDR3 is TGTGCCAGCAGCTCCACCCACTCGCCCTCCTATGGCTACACCTTC.